Below, 25 T cell receptor beta chains from the same sample are listed, as sequenced in a study of somatic mutations in cytotoxic T cells in rheumatoid arthritis. The repertoire was sequenced with immunoSEQ multiplex PCR; TCRdb's copy has only in-frame clones and lacks some. Found here are 6,500 to 9,000 clones, 65% to 75% of them singletons; the top ten hold roughly 37%. Material for sequencing was CD8+ T cells sorted from blood. The receptors derive from an adult with rheumatoid arthritis.

The chain has TRBV19 and TRBJ1-4; 7 positions agree with TRBD1. The V segment lost 6 bases and the J segment 7 bases; nucleotides outside the gene matches: 8. The CDR3 consists of 14 residues. From germline, CDR1 is LNHDA and CDR2 SQIVND (reference sequence). The DNA of the CDR3 is TGTGCCAGTAGCAGAACAGGGGTGGGTGAAAAACTGTTTTTT. Its protein product is CASSRTGVGEKLFF.

The chain combines TRBV7-9 with TRBJ2-1; D is uncertain. CDR1 is SEHNR, CDR2 FQNEAQ, per germline (reference sequence). V was cut by 5 bases and J by 9 bases, with 11 bases left in between. The CDR3 sequence is 12 residues long. CDR3 amino acids: CASSTQDGEQFF. DNA for the CDR3: TGTGCCAGCAGCACCCAGGATGGTGAGCAGTTCTTC.

The rearrangement links TRBV5-6 to TRBJ2-3, with D perhaps matching TRBD1 (6 bases). The CDR3 is made up of 15 amino acids. With 2 bases removed from V and 2 bases from J, the gap between germline ends came to 12 bases. Germline V gene sequence: CDR1 SGHDT, CDR2 YYEEEE. CDR3 loop: CASSFVDRPTDTQYF. CDR3 sequence (DNA): TGTGCCAGCAGCTTTGTCGACAGGCCCACAGATACGCAGTATTTT.

The V and J genes are TRBV28 and TRBJ2-7; 10 bases fit TRBD1. V shed 6 bases, J shed 5 bases, and the junction held 10 bases outside the gene matches. Germline V CDR1 and CDR2: MDHEN, SYDVKM. The CDR3 has 15 amino acids. This chain's CDR3 is CASRTSGTGADEQYF. CDR3 DNA sequence: TGTGCCAGCAGGACCTCCGGGACAGGGGCGGACGAGCAGTACTTC.

The chain uses TRBV19 and TRBJ1-2, with D unclear. The CDR3 covers 13 residues. The germline CDR1 and CDR2 sequences are LNHDA and SQIVND (reference sequence). Trimming removed 3 bases from V and 4 bases from J, with 9 bases in between. In DNA, the CDR3 is TGTGCCAGTAGTATGACAAACTCCTATGGCTACACCTTC. This translates into CASSMTNSYGYTF.

This clone was observed a few times. V gene TRBV28 combines with J gene TRBJ1-1, with a weak D call TRBD1 (6 bases). This CDR3 region has 15 residues. Trimming removed 7 bases at V and 5 bases at J, with 20 bases between. Germline V gene data show CDR1 as MDHEN and CDR2 as SYDVKM. CDR3 loop: CASIQWAGAGTEAFF. For the CDR3, the DNA is TGTGCCAGCATCCAATGGGCAGGGGCAGGAACTGAAGCTTTCTTT.

This chain connects TRBV9 to TRBJ2-7; D is unresolved. CDR3 length equals 14 residues. The germline gives CDR1 SGDLS, CDR2 YYNGEE. Trimming left V 0 bases short and J 1 base short, with 8 bases between. The CDR3 DNA reads TGTGCCAGCAGCGTAGAGGCAGAATCCTACGAGCAGTACTTC. Translation gives CASSVEAESYEQYF.

On this clone: An end of the junction differs from the germline gene, which may be a read error. The V call is TRBV28, the J call TRBJ1-4, with D unresolved. Germline CDR1 reads MDHEN; CDR2 reads SYDVKM. CDR3 length equals 10 residues. As DNA, the CDR3 is TGTGCCAGCAGTTTGCGAAAAACTGTTTTT. Its protein product is CASSLRKTVF.

The CDR3 here is CASSQLVKNNEQFF. CDR3 coding DNA: TGTGCCAGCAGCCAACTGGTCAAAAACAATGAGCAGTTCTTC. V is TRBV28 and J is TRBJ2-1; the D is unclear. CDR1 and CDR2 from the germline V gene are MDHEN and SYDVKM. Trimming pared 6 bases from V and 5 bases from J, leaving 14 bases between. The CDR3 is made up of 14 amino acids.

This rearrangement joins TRBV11-2 to TRBJ2-1, with TRBD2 matching over 8 bases. CDR1 is SGHAT and CDR2 is FQNNGV in the germline V gene. There are 17 residues in the CDR3. The trim removed 1 base at V and 8 bases at J, leaving 13 bases unmatched. Here the CDR3 reads CASSLVYLGRASHEQFF. CDR3 DNA: TGTGCCAGCAGCTTAGTTTATCTCGGGAGGGCCTCCCATGAGCAGTTCTTC.

This chain uses TRBV19 with TRBJ2-2; 11 nucleotides agree with TRBD2. The V gene's germline CDR1 is LNHDA and CDR2 SQIVND (reference sequence). The CDR3 extends over 16 amino acids. J gave up 7 bases and V 1 base, and 5 bases lay outside the gene matches. CDR3 DNA: TGTGCCAGTAGTATAGGGGGACTAGCGGAGAACGGGGAGCTGTTTTTT. Protein product: CASSIGGLAENGELFF.

This clone was seen only a few times. The chain carries TRBV5-1 and TRBJ1-1; no clear D gene. Trimming shortened V by 0 bases and J by 1 base, and 7 bases separated the two germline ends. The CDR3 is 14 amino acids. Germline V lookup: CDR1 SGHRS, CDR2 YFSETQ. The CDR3 nucleotides are TGCGCCAGCAGCTTGGGCGGACGGAACACTGAAGCTTTCTTT. It encodes CASSLGGRNTEAFF.

The chain employs TRBV6-6 and TRBJ2-5; D is tentatively TRBD1 or TRBD2 (7 bases each). The CDR3 consists of 16 residues. Looked up from germline, CDR1 is MNHNY and CDR2 is SVGAGI (reference sequence). V was shortened by 2 bases and J by 4 bases, with 17 bases between the two germline ends. The CDR3 region is CASSYGGEGGRETQYF. CDR3 sequence (DNA): TGTGCCAGCAGTTACGGGGGGGAAGGGGGCCGAGAGACCCAGTACTTC.

The chain has TRBV6-5 and TRBJ2-7; 8 bases map to TRBD2. This CDR3 is 15 amino acids long. V shed 5 bases, J shed 6 bases, and the junction held 12 bases outside the gene matches. Germline assignment: CDR1 MNHEY and CDR2 SVGAGI. CDR3 amino acids: CASSKNAAGGPEQYF. Written as DNA, the CDR3 is TGTGCCAGCAGTAAAAACGCGGCGGGGGGCCCCGAGCAGTACTTC.

The V gene is TRBV7-8, the J gene TRBJ1-4, with 7 bases fitting TRBD1. V trimming: 7 bases; J trimming: 8 bases; junction bases outside the gene matches: 7. CDR3 length equals 13 residues. Germline loops: CDR1 SGHVS, CDR2 FQNEAQ. The CDR3 reads CASTRDSGEKLFF. The CDR3 DNA reads as TGTGCCAGCACCCGGGACAGTGGCGAAAAACTGTTTTTT.

The V gene is TRBV27, the J gene TRBJ1-1; perhaps TRBD1 as D (5 bases). This CDR3 region has 15 residues. V lost 5 bases, J lost 5 bases, and 18 bases lay in between. In germline, CDR1 is MNHEY, CDR2 SMNVEV (reference sequence). The CDR3 DNA reads as TGTGCCAGCAGTGGACAAAGGGAGGGCATTACTGAAGCTTTCTTT. It codes for CASSGQREGITEAFF.

The J gene is TRBJ2-5, the V gene TRBV28, with TRBD1 matching over 7 bases. This CDR3 region has 15 residues. With V trimmed by 5 bases and J by 3 bases, 9 bases remained unmatched. The germline V gene encodes CDR1 MDHEN and CDR2 SYDVKM. CDR3 protein: CASSLAGTEEETQYF. The CDR3 bases are TGTGCCAGCAGTCTCGCCGGGACAGAAGAAGAGACCCAGTACTTC.

V is TRBV9 and J is TRBJ1-4; possible D gene TRBD1, 6 bases. This CDR3 is 15 amino acids long. V lost 2 bases to trimming and J lost 4 bases, with 12 bases between them. Germline V gene sequence: CDR1 SGDLS, CDR2 YYNGEE. DNA of the CDR3: TGTGCCAGCAGCGTCGACAGGAGGTATAATGAAAAACTGTTTTTT. It codes for CASSVDRRYNEKLFF.

This clone showed up just a few times. The CDR3 DNA sequence: TGTGCCAGCAGTCCTGGAAGCGGGAAAGAAGACGAGCAGTACTTC. Translation: CASSPGSGKEDEQYF. The chain is built from TRBV9 and TRBJ2-7; 7 bases are a match to TRBD2. V lost 5 bases to trimming and J lost 5 bases; unmatched junction nucleotides: 13. Germline assignment: CDR1 SGDLS and CDR2 YYNGEE. The CDR3 runs to 15 residues.

The chain employs TRBV13 and TRBJ2-5; D gene unclear. The CDR3 covers 16 residues. In germline, CDR1 is PRHDT, CDR2 FYEKMQ (reference sequence). V was clipped by 3 bases and J by 1 base, with 15 bases between them. For the CDR3, the DNA is TGTGCCAGCAGCTTTTCTATGAGTGGGATCCAAGAGACCCAGTACTTC. Protein: CASSFSMSGIQETQYF.

The rearrangement links TRBV9 to TRBJ2-1; TRBD1 is a possible D gene (6 bases). The germline V gene has CDR1 SGDLS and CDR2 YYNGEE. With 1 base removed from V and 7 bases from J, the gap between germline ends came to 9 bases. The CDR3 length is 13 residues. The CDR3 DNA is TGTGCCAGCAGCGTATCAGGGGAGAATGAGCAGTTCTTC. Amino acid sequence: CASSVSGENEQFF.

This clone has only a few counts. V usage is TRBV4-1 and J usage is TRBJ2-7; possibly TRBD1 for D (6 bases). Germline CDR1 and CDR2: MGHRA and YSYEKL. This CDR3 spans 14 amino acids. The V gene lost 3 bases and the J gene lost 2 bases, with 11 bases spanning the gap. The DNA of the CDR3 is TGCGCCAGCAGCCATGACAGGCAAGCCTACGAGCAGTACTTC. The encoded protein is CASSHDRQAYEQYF.

As DNA, the CDR3 is TGTGCCAGCAGCCTAGCGGGGGGGCCGGATACGCAGTATTTT. Encoded protein: CASSLAGGPDTQYF. V usage is TRBV2 and J usage is TRBJ2-3, with TRBD2 matching 12 bases. V gave up 6 bases and J gave up 6 bases; unmatched junction bases: 4. Germline CDR1 is SNHLY and CDR2 is FYNNEI. CDR3 size: 14 residues.

In this sample, this clone turned up a few times. V and J are TRBV28 and TRBJ2-7, with a weak D call TRBD1 (5 bases). The CDR3 contains 12 residues. V was shortened by 3 bases and J by 7 bases, with 10 bases between the two germline ends. CDR1 and CDR2 from the germline V gene are MDHEN and SYDVKM. CDR3: CASSLGPLEQYF. As DNA, the CDR3 is TGTGCCAGCAGTTTGGGGCCGCTAGAGCAGTACTTC.

This clone was seen only a few times. The chain is built from TRBV14 and TRBJ1-1; 7 nucleotides align to TRBD1. Trimming cost V 0 bases and J 3 bases; bases outside gene matches: 10. Per the germline V gene, CDR1 is SGHDN and CDR2 is FVKESK. The CDR3 sequence is 17 residues long. CDR3 protein: CASSQDRPWQGDTEAFF. CDR3 coding DNA: TGTGCCAGCAGCCAAGATAGGCCCTGGCAGGGGGACACTGAAGCTTTCTTT.